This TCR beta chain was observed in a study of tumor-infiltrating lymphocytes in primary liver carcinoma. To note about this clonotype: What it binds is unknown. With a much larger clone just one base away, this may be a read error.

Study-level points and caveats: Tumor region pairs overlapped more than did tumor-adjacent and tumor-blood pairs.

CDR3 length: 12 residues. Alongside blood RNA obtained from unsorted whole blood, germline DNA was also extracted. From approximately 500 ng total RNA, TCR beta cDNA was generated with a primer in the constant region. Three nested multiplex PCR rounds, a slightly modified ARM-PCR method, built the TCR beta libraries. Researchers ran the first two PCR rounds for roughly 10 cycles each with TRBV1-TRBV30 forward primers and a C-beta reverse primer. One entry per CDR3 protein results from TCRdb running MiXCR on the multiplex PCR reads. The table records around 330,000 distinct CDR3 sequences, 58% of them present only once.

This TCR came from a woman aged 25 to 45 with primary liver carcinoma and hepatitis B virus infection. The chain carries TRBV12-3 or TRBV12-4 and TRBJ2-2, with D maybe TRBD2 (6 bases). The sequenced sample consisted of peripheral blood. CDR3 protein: CVSTGGTGELFF. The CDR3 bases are TGTGTCAGCACCGGGGGTACCGGGGAGCTGTTTTTT.